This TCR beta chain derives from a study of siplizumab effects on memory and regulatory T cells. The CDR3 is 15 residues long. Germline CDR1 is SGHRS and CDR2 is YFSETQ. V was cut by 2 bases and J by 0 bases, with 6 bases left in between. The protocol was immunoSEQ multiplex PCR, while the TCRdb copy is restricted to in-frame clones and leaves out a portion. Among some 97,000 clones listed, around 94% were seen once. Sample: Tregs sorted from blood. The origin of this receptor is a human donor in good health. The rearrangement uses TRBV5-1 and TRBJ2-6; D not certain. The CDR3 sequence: CASSLRNSGANVLTF. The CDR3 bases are TGCGCCAGCAGCTTACGGAACTCTGGGGCCAACGTCCTGACTTTC.